These 15 T cell receptor beta chains were all obtained from the same sample, sequenced in a study of identifying expanded T cells in peripheral blood. Only in-frame clones appear in the TCRdb table, and some are missing; sequencing was by immunoSEQ multiplex PCR. The sample gives under 150,000 clones, approximately 86% of which show up once; 7% to 10% is in the top ten. Sequencing was done on a sample of blood. Every receptor here comes from a person aged 18 to 70 in good health.

V gene TRBV28 combines with J gene TRBJ1-2; D is uncertain. Germline CDR1 is MDHEN and CDR2 is SYDVKM. The CDR3 covers 14 residues. Between the trimmed V and J ends, which lost 8 bases and 3 bases, there was a span of 16 bases. In DNA form, the CDR3 reads TGTGCCAGCCGACTCGGGCTCCGGGACTATGGCTACACCTTC. Protein sequence: CASRLGLRDYGYTF.

V is TRBV11-2 and J is TRBJ2-3, with TRBD2 identical over 14 bases. The CDR3 is 18 amino acids. Germline V CDR1 and CDR2: SGHAT, FQNNGV. Trimming removed 5 bases from V and 8 bases from J; junction bases left unmatched: 15. Here the CDR3 reads CASSLLWTSGRRVGTQYF. The CDR3 nucleotides read TGTGCCAGCAGCCTTCTTTGGACTAGCGGGAGGAGGGTGGGTACGCAGTATTTT.

The CDR3 nucleotides read TGTGCCAGCAGCGTAGCTCCGACTAGCACAGATACGCAGTATTTT. This sequence encodes CASSVAPTSTDTQYF. This chain joins TRBV9 and TRBJ2-3; D unresolved. V was shortened by 0 bases and J by 0 bases, with 8 bases between the two germline ends. Germline CDR1 reads SGDLS; CDR2 reads YYNGEE. The CDR3 is 15 residues long.

J is TRBJ2-2 and V is TRBV7-9; D might be TRBD2 (6 bases). The germline gives CDR1 SEHNR, CDR2 FQNEAQ (reference sequence). V was pared by 0 bases and J by 9 bases, with 8 bases between. CDR3 size: 13 residues. The CDR3 nucleotides are TGTGCCAGCAGCTTAGCGGAGGGCCGGGAGCTGTTTTTT. It translates to CASSLAEGRELFF.

This clone has just one count. V is TRBV9 and J is TRBJ1-4; 9 nucleotides line up with TRBD1. The germline gives CDR1 SGDLS, CDR2 YYNGEE. V gave up 4 bases and J gave up 3 bases; unmatched junction bases: 16. The CDR3 runs 19 residues. CDR3 nucleotide sequence: TGTGCCAGCAGCACCCGGCGGGGAGAACAGGGGGCACCTAATGAAAAACTGTTTTTT. Translation: CASSTRRGEQGAPNEKLFF.

The genes are TRBV29-1 and TRBJ1-2; D is possibly TRBD1 (6 bases). From germline, CDR1 is SQVTM and CDR2 ANQGSEA. CDR3 size: 13 residues. Between the trimmed V and J ends, which lost 3 bases and 2 bases, there was a span of 10 bases. The CDR3 nucleotides read TGCAGCGTTGAGTGGCAGGGGAACTATGGCTACACCTTC. Encoded protein: CSVEWQGNYGYTF.

This chain joins TRBV5-1 and TRBJ2-3; TRBD2 matches at 7 bases. V dropped 4 bases and J dropped 5; count of bases not matched to a gene: 10. Germline CDR1 is SGHRS and CDR2 is YFSETQ. The CDR3 totals 15 residues. This chain's CDR3 is CASSEGGRRVDTQYF. CDR3 nucleotides: TGCGCCAGCAGCGAGGGCGGGAGACGGGTAGATACGCAGTATTTT.

The genes are TRBV10-3 and TRBJ1-1, with a weak D call TRBD1 (5 bases). Germline loops: CDR1 ENHRY, CDR2 SYGVKD. The CDR3 is 13 amino acids. Trimming shortened V by 3 bases and J by 4 bases, and 9 bases separated the two germline ends. CDR3 loop: CAISDWGGTEAFF. The CDR3 coding sequence is TGTGCCATCAGTGACTGGGGCGGCACTGAAGCTTTCTTT.

The chain employs TRBV14 and TRBJ1-1; D is unresolved. CDR1 is SGHDN, CDR2 FVKESK, per germline. The ends were cut back, 2 bases at V and 4 bases at J, with 5 bases in the middle. The CDR3 is 12 amino acids. The CDR3 region has the DNA TGTGCCAGCAGCCAAACTGGCACTGAAGCTTTCTTT. It is translated as CASSQTGTEAFF. The variable domain in full, with the rest retrieved from reference TRBV14 and TRBJ1-1, is EAGVTQFPSHSVIEKGQTVTLRCDPISGHDNLYWYRRVMGKEIKFLLHFVKESKQDESGMPNNRFLAERTGGTYSTLKVQPAELEDSGVYFCASSQTGTEAFFGQGTRLTVV.

As concerns this clone: The same CDR3 also results from other DNA sequences found in this sample. The chain employs TRBV11-2 and TRBJ2-5; TRBD2 might be the D (5 bases). Germline lookup yields CDR1 SGHAT and CDR2 FQNNGV. This CDR3 contains 13 residues. The V and J ends lost 1 base and 5 bases respectively, with 8 bases between them. Here the CDR3 reads CASSLGRGETQYF. The CDR3 nucleotides are TGTGCCAGCAGCTTAGGAAGAGGGGAGACCCAGTACTTC.

The genes are TRBV18 and TRBJ2-2; TRBD2 aligns across 11 bases. This CDR3 has 19 amino acids. The germline CDR1 and CDR2 sequences are KGHSH and LQKENI. V shed 0 bases and J 5 bases; nucleotides not matched to a gene: 11. The CDR3 sequence: CASSPPSSGRLYGTGELFF. CDR3 DNA sequence: TGTGCCAGCTCACCACCATCTAGCGGGAGGTTGTATGGAACCGGGGAGCTGTTTTTT.

The CDR3 protein is CASSGQLNQPQHF. DNA of the CDR3: TGTGCCAGCAGCGGACAGCTCAATCAGCCCCAGCATTTT. The chain recombines TRBV9 with TRBJ1-5, with D perhaps TRBD1 (5 bases). This CDR3 spans 13 amino acids. CDR1 is SGDLS, CDR2 YYNGEE, per germline. V gave up 3 bases and J gave up 3 bases, with 7 bases separating them.

The chain recombines TRBV11-1 with TRBJ1-1; 7 bases match TRBD1. J was trimmed by 0 bases and V by 8 bases; bases with no gene match: 6. This CDR3 has 14 amino acids. Germline values: CDR1 SGHAT, CDR2 FQDESV (reference sequence). This CDR3 reads CASLGGQMNTEAFF. In nucleotides, the CDR3 is TGTGCCAGCTTGGGGGGACAGATGAACACTGAAGCTTTCTTT.

This clone has just a few counts. V is TRBV5-1 and J is TRBJ1-6; 7 bases map to TRBD1. Germline V gene sequence: CDR1 SGHRS, CDR2 YFSETQ. Trimming at V came to 0 bases and at J to 10 bases, leaving 1 base not matched to a gene. The CDR3 covers 13 residues. The CDR3 loop reads CASSLVGGSPLHF. Written as DNA, the CDR3 is TGCGCCAGCAGCTTGGTAGGGGGCTCACCCCTCCACTTT.

The CDR3 region is CASRDTGNSNYGYTF. Here the CDR3 DNA reads TGTGCCAGCAGGGATACAGGGAACTCTAACTATGGCTACACCTTC. The chain uses TRBV6-6 and TRBJ1-2; TRBD1 is a possible D gene (6 bases). V was trimmed by 6 bases and J by 0 bases, leaving 14 bases between them. Germline CDR1 MNHNY, CDR2 SVGAGI (reference sequence). This CDR3 is built from 15 residues.